The next 11 T cell receptor beta chains were all read from a single sample in a study of T-cell reconstitution after alpha-beta-depleted transplantation in children. Unique molecular identifiers were used to barcode this TCRbeta library. TCRdb reprocessed the PCR reads via MiXCR and lists one record per CDR3 protein. The sample records roughly 790,000 distinct CDR3 sequences, about 15% being singletons. The material was PBMCs, mostly from graft donor cells, obtained 360 days after TCRalphabeta/CD19-depleted stem cell transplant. All receptors derive from a male patient aged 5 to 17 who had a stem cell transplant for acute lymphoblastic leukemia, so the T cells may come from the graft donor.

This chain links TRBV4-2 with TRBJ2-1, with TRBD2 identical over 8 bases. V trimming: 0 bases; J trimming: 4 bases; junction bases outside the gene matches: 5. The germline V gene encodes CDR1 LGHNA and CDR2 YNFKEQ. The CDR3 is 16 amino acids. The CDR3 DNA follows: TGTGCCAGCAGCCAAGATAGTCCGGGAGGGTACAATGAGCAGTTCTTC. Translation: CASSQDSPGGYNEQFF.

The sample holds a few counts of this clonotype. A much more abundant neighbour one base away suggests this may be a read error. The rearrangement links TRBV29-1 to TRBJ2-7; 12 bases are shared with TRBD2. The CDR3 totals 14 residues. The germline gives CDR1 SQVTM, CDR2 ANQGSEA. V lost 4 bases to trimming and J lost 0 bases; unmatched junction nucleotides: 1. The CDR3 loop reads CSVVGLAGSYEQYF. DNA for the CDR3: TGCAGCGTTGTGGGACTAGCGGGCTCCTACGAGCAGTACTTC.

The chain carries TRBV3-1 and TRBJ2-3, with D hard to call. The CDR3 length is 13 residues. Germline V lookup: CDR1 LGHDT, CDR2 YNNKEL (reference sequence). Trimming shortened V by 1 base and J by 8 bases, and 10 bases separated the two germline ends. The CDR3 region is CASSQVVVGTQYF. The CDR3 region has the DNA TGTGCCAGCAGCCAAGTCGTGGTTGGTACGCAGTATTTT.

This clonotype was seen a handful of times. V gene TRBV18 combines with J gene TRBJ2-3; TRBD2 agrees at 9 bases. Germline CDR1 KGHSH, CDR2 LQKENI. The CDR3 contains 16 residues. After removal of 3 bases from V and 6 bases from J, the junction contained 10 bases not matched to a gene. The DNA of the CDR3 is TGTGCCAGCTCACCCTATCTTAGCGGGAGAGAGGATACGCAGTATTTT. Its translation: CASSPYLSGREDTQYF. Together with reference TRBV18 and TRBJ2-3, the CDR3 gives the full variable domain: NAGVMQNPRHLVRRRGQEARLRCSPMKGHSHVYWYRQLPEEGLKFMVYLQKENIIDESGMPKERFSAEFPKEGPSILRIQQVVRGDSAAYFCASSPYLSGREDTQYFGPGTRLTVL.

This clonotype was detected ten times or more. This chain joins TRBV5-1 and TRBJ2-1, with D perhaps TRBD1 or TRBD2 (5 bases each). Germline lookup yields CDR1 SGHRS and CDR2 YFSETQ. CDR3 length: 15 amino acids. Between the trimmed V and J ends, which lost 5 bases and 3 bases, there was a span of 15 bases. Here the CDR3 reads CASSSRDGRYNEQFF. Here the CDR3 DNA reads TGCGCCAGCAGTAGCCGGGACGGCCGCTACAATGAGCAGTTCTTC. Drawing the rest from reference TRBV5-1 and TRBJ2-1, the complete variable domain is KAGVTQTPRYLIKTRGQQVTLSCSPISGHRSVSWYQQTPGQGLQFLFEYFSETQRNKGNFPGRFSGRQFSNSRSEMNVSTLELGDSALYLCASSSRDGRYNEQFFGPGTRLTVL.

In this sample, this clonotype turned up a few times. The V call is TRBV10-3, the J call TRBJ2-6, with 7 positions matching TRBD1. CDR1 ENHRY and CDR2 SYGVKD come from the germline V gene. The CDR3 has 15 residues. The trim removed 10 bases at V and 0 bases at J, leaving 6 bases unmatched. This CDR3 is CATGTVLSGANVLTF. The CDR3 nucleotides are TGTGCCACCGGGACAGTTCTCTCTGGGGCCAACGTCCTGACTTTC.

V gene TRBV3-1 combines with J gene TRBJ2-2; 9 nucleotides agree with TRBD2. The CDR3 is made up of 15 amino acids. The trim removed 6 bases at V and 0 bases at J, leaving 2 bases unmatched. CDR1 LGHDT and CDR2 YNNKEL come from the germline V gene (reference sequence). CDR3 in amino acids: CASRRTSANTGELFF. Here the CDR3 DNA reads TGTGCCAGCAGACGGACTAGCGCGAACACCGGGGAGCTGTTTTTT. The variable domain in full, completed from reference TRBV3-1 and TRBJ2-2, reads DTAVSQTPKYLVTQMGNDKSIKCEQNLGHDTMYWYKQDSKKFLKIMFSYNNKELIINETVPNRFSPKSPDKAHLNLHINSLELGDSAVYFCASRRTSANTGELFFGEGSRLTVL.

This clonotype was detected only a few times. V usage is TRBV29-1 and J usage is TRBJ2-3, with TRBD1 matching over 7 bases. V was pared by 7 bases and J by 4 bases, with 5 bases of the junction left unmatched. Germline loops: CDR1 SQVTM, CDR2 ANQGSEA. This CDR3 spans 12 amino acids. CDR3 loop: CSALDRADTQYF. CDR3 sequence (DNA): TGCAGCGCTCTTGACAGGGCAGATACGCAGTATTTT.

This rearrangement joins TRBV20-1 to TRBJ2-7; TRBD1 aligns across 10 bases. Germline CDR1 is DFQATT and CDR2 is SNEGSKA (reference sequence). CDR3 length equals 15 residues. Unmatched junction bases numbered 8, after V lost 0 bases and J lost 6 bases. DNA of the CDR3: TGCAGTGCTAGAGAGGTGGACAGGGGGTTGGTCGAGCAGTACTTC. This encodes CSAREVDRGLVEQYF.

This chain connects TRBV7-6 to TRBJ2-7; D is perhaps TRBD2 (5 bases). This CDR3 comprises 12 residues. V was clipped by 3 bases and J by 13 bases, with 16 bases between them. CDR1 and CDR2 from the germline V gene are SGHVS and FNYEAQ. CDR3 amino acids: CASSLAGEPPYF. DNA of the CDR3: TGTGCCAGCAGCTTGGCCGGGGAACCGCCATACTTC.

The chain employs TRBV30 and TRBJ1-1; D gene unclear. Trimming shortened V by 4 bases and J by 8 bases, and 11 bases separated the two germline ends. In germline, CDR1 is GTSNPN, CDR2 SVGIG (reference sequence). The CDR3 runs 11 residues. The CDR3 DNA sequence: TGTGCCTGGAAACGCCTTAACGAAGCTTTCTTT. Encoded protein: CAWKRLNEAFF.